The entry below describes one T cell receptor (beta chain). This entry belongs to a study of OX40 agonist ivuxolimab in advanced cancers. Clones were read by immunoSEQ multiplex PCR, and TCRdb kept only the in-frame ones, dropping some. The sample includes some 52,000 clones, over 80% seen only once; the top ten take about 25%. The V and J ends lost 0 bases and 4 bases, in that order; junction bases with no gene match: 7. The CDR3 consists of 18 residues. From germline, CDR1 is SGHDT and CDR2 YYEEEE. The sequencing here drew on CD4+ or CD8+ T cells sorted from blood, taken in a trial of the OX40 agonist ivuxolimab. This TCR came from an adult with an advanced solid tumor such as melanoma, head and neck, liver or kidney cancer. This chain links TRBV5-6 with TRBJ2-3; TRBD2 matches 14 bases. CDR3 sequence: CASSLEGTSGRGSDTQYF. The CDR3 DNA is TGTGCCAGCAGCTTGGAAGGGACTAGCGGGAGAGGGTCAGATACGCAGTATTTT.